The source of this TCR beta chain is a study of T cell responses to AZD1222 COVID-19 vaccine. Findings of the study overall: Within unmutated variant regions lay the reported targets of nearly half of spike-specific TCRs. Sampling captured repertoires only after the peak T cell response. There were mostly white British donors and more females than males, and clonal diversity was possibly underestimated.

Combined were second doses at about 4 or about 12 weeks. As to this clone: The antigen remains undetermined.

Clones were sequenced by immunoSEQ multiplex PCR, and TCRdb holds only the in-frame ones, with some missing. The table has 150,000 to 250,000 clones, under 95% seen once. This CDR3 region has 15 residues. V gave up 5 bases and J gave up 3 bases; unmatched junction bases: 6. Germline CDR1 reads MNHEY; CDR2 reads SMNVEV (reference sequence). The chain uses TRBV27 and TRBJ1-4; 7 bases map to TRBD1. The receptor was isolated from an adult who received the AZD1222 COVID-19 vaccine. The starting material was peripheral blood, obtained 28 days after the second AZD1222 dose. The CDR3: CASSVGGQPNEKLFF. DNA for the CDR3: TGTGCCAGCAGTGTAGGGGGACAGCCTAATGAAAAACTGTTTTTT.